This is a list of T cell receptor beta chains from one sample in a study of radiation and T cells in renal cell carcinoma. The method was immunoSEQ multiplex PCR; TCRdb's version includes in-frame clones alone and lacks a portion of them. Here the sample spans about 150,000 clones, roughly 88% being singletons. This material consisted of blood, taken from a patient whose treatment included radiotherapy and nephrectomy. Receptors were obtained from a woman aged 50 to 60 with renal cell carcinoma. Each CDR3 is given with its conserved first and last residue. The D gene is left open where the match is weak. Clone size is not always given. Where it is, it says once, few, many or a class for expanded clones.

>TRBJ2-3|TRBV10-3|-|TRBD2
CAISEGLAGAPNGADTQYF
TGTGCCATCAGTGAGGGACTAGCGGGGGCCCCTAACGGGGCAGATACGCAGTATTTT
>TRBJ2-1|TRBV29-1|-|-
CSVGFGGGLSNEQFF
TGCAGCGTTGGTTTTGGGGGGGGCCTATCAAATGAGCAGTTCTTC
>TRBJ2-1|TRBV6-5|-|-
CASRRDNRYNEQFF
TGTGCCAGCAGGCGCGACAACAGGTACAATGAGCAGTTCTTC
>TRBJ2-3|TRBV6-6|-|TRBD1
CASSSGGDRRTDTQYF
TGTGCCAGCAGCTCCGGAGGGGACAGGAGGACAGATACGCAGTATTTT
>TRBJ2-2|TRBV11-3|few|-
CASSLIRTGELFF
TGTGCCAGCAGTTTGATCCGGACCGGGGAGCTGTTTTTT
>TRBJ1-4|TRBV7-2|-|TRBD1
CASSRDSSNEKLFF
TGTGCCAGCAGCCGGGACAGTTCTAATGAAAAACTGTTTTTT
>TRBJ2-3|TRBV9|-|TRBD1
CASSPRDRGGDTQYF
TGTGCCAGCAGCCCCCGGGACAGGGGAGGAGATACGCAGTATTTT
>TRBJ1-1|TRBV10-1|-|-
CASSEPGTLRDTEAFF
TGCGCCAGCAGTGAGCCGGGGACGCTGAGGGACACTGAAGCTTTCTTT
>TRBJ1-2|TRBV19|once|-
CASRPNPDRGYTF
TGTGCCAGTAGGCCCAACCCCGACCGTGGCTACACCTTC
>TRBJ1-4|TRBV4-1|-|TRBD1
CASTGTGGIFDEKLFF
TGCGCCAGCACCGGGACAGGGGGTATATTTGATGAAAAACTGTTTTTT
>TRBJ2-1|TRBV6-5|once|TRBD1
CASSYRGQGVNEQFF
TGTGCCAGCAGCTACAGGGGACAGGGAGTCAATGAGCAGTTCTTC
>TRBJ2-3|TRBV19|-|TRBD2
CASSQLAGGRTDTQYF
TGTGCCAGTAGCCAACTAGCGGGGGGACGCACAGATACGCAGTATTTT
>TRBJ2-3|TRBV15|-|-
CATSREGLSTDTQYF
TGTGCCACCAGCAGAGAGGGACTTTCCACAGATACGCAGTATTTT
>TRBJ2-2|TRBV6-1|-|-
CASGTIRTGELFF
TGTGCCTCAGGGACCATTAGGACCGGGGAGCTGTTTTTT
>TRBJ2-1|TRBV5-1|-|-
CASSLGQGPYNEQFF
TGCGCCAGCAGCCTGGGGCAGGGGCCGTACAATGAGCAGTTCTTC
>TRBJ1-1|TRBV5-6|-|-
CASSLFEAVGTKNTEAFF
TGTGCCAGCAGCCTCTTCGAGGCAGTGGGGACCAAGAACACTGAAGCTTTCTTT
>TRBJ2-3|TRBV4-1|-|-
CASSLSPSTDTQYF
TGCGCCAGCAGCCTTTCGCCTAGCACAGATACGCAGTATTTT
>TRBJ2-1|TRBV11-3|-|TRBD2
CASSSGDWGGDEQFF
TGTGCCAGCAGCTCCGGTGATTGGGGGGGAGATGAGCAGTTCTTC
>TRBJ2-1|TRBV30|-|-
CAWSVSPGVSEQFF
TGTGCCTGGAGTGTTTCCCCCGGAGTTTCGGAGCAGTTCTTC
>TRBJ1-6|TRBV14|-|-
CASSQGGTSSYNSPLHF
TGTGCCAGCAGCCAAGGGGGAACCAGCTCCTATAATTCACCCCTCCACTTT
>TRBJ2-5|TRBV5-4|-|-
CASSLEREETQYF
TGTGCCAGCAGCTTGGAGAGGGAAGAGACCCAGTACTTC
>TRBJ1-2|TRBV2|-|-
CATREGVNYGYTF
TGTGCCACCCGGGAGGGAGTTAACTATGGCTACACCTTC
>TRBJ2-1|TRBV10-2|-|-
CASSETNRGGRDYEQFF
TGCGCCAGCAGTGAGACAAATAGGGGGGGTCGGGATTATGAGCAGTTCTTC
>TRBJ1-2|TRBV29-1|-|-
CSVEGGPGEIFRYTF
TGCAGCGTTGAAGGGGGTCCAGGGGAAATTTTTCGCTACACCTTC
>TRBJ2-7|TRBV19|-|TRBD1
CASSRGQGNSYEQYF
TGTGCCAGTAGTAGGGGACAGGGGAACTCCTACGAGCAGTACTTC
>TRBJ2-5|TRBV5-1|once|TRBD2
CASSLGGVAGAPQETQYF
TGCGCCAGCAGCTTGGGAGGGGTAGCGGGGGCGCCCCAAGAGACCCAGTACTTC
>TRBJ1-1|TRBV6-5|-|TRBD1
CASSGLTGDNTEAFF
TGTGCCAGCAGCGGACTGACAGGGGATAACACTGAAGCTTTCTTT
>TRBJ2-5|TRBV9|-|-
CASSVARGGETQYF
TGTGCCAGCAGCGTAGCCCGGGGCGGAGAGACCCAGTACTTC
>TRBJ2-3|TRBV4-1|-|-
CASSPLGVETDTQYF
TGCGCCAGCAGCCCCCTAGGGGTAGAAACAGATACGCAGTATTTT
>TRBJ2-1|TRBV5-1|-|-
CASSPQGVGVSYNEQFF
TGCGCCAGCAGCCCCCAAGGGGTGGGGGTTTCATACAATGAGCAGTTCTTC
>TRBJ2-7|TRBV7-9|-|TRBD1
CASSSLRDRGYEQYF
TGTGCCAGCAGCTCACTCCGGGACAGGGGCTACGAGCAGTACTTC
>TRBJ1-4|TRBV9|once|-
CASSRRGGNGGGKLFF
TGTGCCAGCAGCCGAAGGGGGGGGAACGGAGGCGGAAAACTGTTTTTT
>TRBJ1-1|TRBV5-8|-|TRBD1
CASMRGGIRNTEAFF
TGTGCCAGCATGAGAGGGGGCATTAGGAACACTGAAGCTTTCTTT
>TRBJ1-4|TRBV18|-|TRBD1
CASSPAGTEEEKLFF
TGTGCCAGCTCACCCGCCGGGACAGAAGAAGAAAAACTGTTTTTT
>TRBJ1-5|TRBV6-1|-|-
CASSGSRSVTNQPQHF
TGTGCCAGCAGTGGTTCAAGGTCGGTCACCAATCAGCCCCAGCATTTT
>TRBJ1-6|TRBV12-5|-|-
CASGEGRSPLHF
TGTGCTAGTGGTGAGGGGCGGTCACCCCTCCACTTT
>TRBJ1-2|TRBV6-1|-|-
CASSEQGNYGYTF
TGTGCCAGCAGTGAGCAGGGGAACTATGGCTACACCTTC
>TRBJ2-1|TRBV14|-|-
CASSQAPGRRVFF
TGTGCCAGCAGCCAAGCCCCGGGACGGAGGGTGTTCTTC
>TRBJ2-1|TRBV11-2|once|-
CASSLESGDEQFF
TGTGCCAGCAGCTTAGAGTCGGGAGATGAGCAGTTCTTC
>TRBJ1-6|TRBV19|-|-
CATKTETDNSPLHF
TGTGCCACCAAGACAGAGACAGATAATTCACCCCTCCACTTT